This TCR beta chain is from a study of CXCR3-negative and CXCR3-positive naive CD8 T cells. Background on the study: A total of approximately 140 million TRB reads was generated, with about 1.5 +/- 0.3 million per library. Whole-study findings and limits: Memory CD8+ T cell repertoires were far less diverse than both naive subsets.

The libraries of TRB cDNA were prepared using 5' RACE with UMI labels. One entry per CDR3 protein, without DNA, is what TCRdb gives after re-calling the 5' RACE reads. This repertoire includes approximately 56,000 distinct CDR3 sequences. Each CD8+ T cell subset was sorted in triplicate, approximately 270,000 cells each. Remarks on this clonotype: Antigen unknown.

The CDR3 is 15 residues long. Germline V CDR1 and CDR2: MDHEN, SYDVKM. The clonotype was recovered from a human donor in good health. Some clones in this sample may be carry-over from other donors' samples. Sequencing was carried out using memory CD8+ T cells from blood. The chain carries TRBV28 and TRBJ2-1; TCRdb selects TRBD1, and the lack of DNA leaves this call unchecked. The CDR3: CASSSILTANNEQFF.